Each of the 3 T cell receptor beta chains below was sequenced from the same sample in a study of cytomegalovirus exposure and HLA in healthy donors. TCRdb's copy holds only in-frame clones and misses some; the assay was immunoSEQ multiplex PCR. The sample has about 98,000 clones, roughly 87% seen once; the top ten hold 6.3%. Material: PBMCs. The source is a man aged 18 to 35 in good health and CMV-seropositive.

The genes are TRBV7-8 and TRBJ1-1; a weak D match, TRBD1 (5 bases). This CDR3 contains 16 residues. Trimming stripped 1 base from V and 3 bases from J, with 15 bases between. Germline V gene data show CDR1 as SGHVS and CDR2 as FQNEAQ. CDR3 in amino acids: CASSLGSWGRYTEAFF. The CDR3 DNA follows: TGTGCCAGCAGCTTAGGGTCGTGGGGGAGGTACACTGAAGCTTTCTTT.

J is TRBJ1-1 and V is TRBV10-2; TRBD1 matches 7 bases. This CDR3 has 15 amino acids. The germline V gene encodes CDR1 WSHSY and CDR2 SAAADI. J gave up 1 base and V 6 bases, and 8 bases lay outside the gene matches. The CDR3, as DNA: TGCGCCAGCAGAAGACAGGGTAGAGAGAACACTGAAGCTTTCTTT. This sequence encodes CASRRQGRENTEAFF.

The chain joins TRBV7-2 to TRBJ1-1, with D possibly TRBD1 on 6 matching bases. V was trimmed by 6 bases and J by 1 base, leaving 9 bases between them. CDR3 length: 13 residues. Germline CDR1 and CDR2: SGHTA and FQGNSA. The CDR3 sequence is CASSGQQNTEAFF. CDR3 in DNA: TGTGCCAGCAGTGGACAGCAGAACACTGAAGCTTTCTTT.